This T cell receptor beta chain was recorded in a study of cytomegalovirus exposure and HLA in healthy donors. General study findings and limits: Beyond CMV serostatus, there was no information to go on about immune exposure. Certain indistinguishable V segments, among them TRBV6-2 and TRBV6-3, were excluded.

Participants comprised healthy donors of bone marrow. The germline CDR1 and CDR2 sequences are SGHTA and FQGNSA. The V and J ends lost 0 bases and 4 bases respectively, with 12 bases between them. The CDR3 length is 15 residues. This clone was observed once. The target antigen is unknown. PCR involved 60 Vbeta and 13 Jbeta primers. Method: immunoSEQ multiplex PCR; TCRdb's copy keeps in-frame clones and lacks some. Of around 63,000 clones in the sample, 70% to 90% were seen once. The source material was PBMCs. The chain uses TRBV7-2 and TRBJ1-2; a weak D match, TRBD1 (6 bases). The clonotype originates from a woman between 25 and 40 years old in good health and CMV-seronegative. CDR3 loop: CASSLATGILYGYTF. CDR3 sequence (DNA): TGTGCCAGCAGCTTAGCTACAGGGATTCTCTATGGCTACACCTTC.